These T cell receptor beta chains were read from a single sample in a study of identical twins. TCRdb re-analysed the 5' RACE reads in MiXCR, keeping a single row per CDR3 protein. The table lists roughly 500,000 distinct CDR3 sequences, 20% to 25% of them singletons, with about 0.93% in the top ten. This sample also appeared in a second study, on T cells expressing NK-cell markers.

Source material: CD4+ T cells sorted from blood. The source is a woman between 18 and 30 years old in good health. CDR3s include the opening cysteine and the closing phenylalanine or tryptophan. The D gene is left open where the match is weak. The size of a clone is reported for some rows only, either as once, few or many, or as a class for expanded clones.

len: 15; d_gene: TRBD1; v_gene: TRBV7-6; j_gene: TRBJ2-5; abundance: few; CDR3nt: TGTGCCAGCAGCTCATGGACAGGGATGGAAGAGACCCAGTACTTC; CDR3aa: CASSSWTGMEETQYF
len: 15; d_gene: -; v_gene: TRBV7-8; j_gene: TRBJ1-5; abundance: -; CDR3nt: TGTGCCAGCAGCTCTTATTCGGACAGAAATCAGCCCCAGCATTTT; CDR3aa: CASSSYSDRNQPQHF
len: 16; d_gene: TRBD2; v_gene: TRBV2; j_gene: TRBJ2-3; abundance: -; CDR3nt: TGTGCCAGCAGTACCATTGGGATAGCGGGAGCAGATACGCAGTATTTT; CDR3aa: CASSTIGIAGADTQYF
len: 14; d_gene: -; v_gene: TRBV20-1; j_gene: TRBJ2-2; abundance: few; CDR3nt: TGCAGTGCTGGGGACCCCTTCAACACCGGGGAGCTGTTTTTT; CDR3aa: CSAGDPFNTGELFF
len: 20; d_gene: TRBD2; v_gene: TRBV5-1; j_gene: TRBJ2-5; abundance: few; CDR3nt: TGCGCCAGCAGCCGAACTCCGGGACTAGCGGGAGGAAGGGGGCAAGAGACCCAGTACTTC; CDR3aa: CASSRTPGLAGGRGQETQYF
len: 11; d_gene: -; v_gene: TRBV11-2; j_gene: TRBJ1-6; abundance: -; CDR3nt: TGTGCCAGCAGCTCCTCCCTCACCCTCCACTTT; CDR3aa: CASSSSLTLHF
len: 15; d_gene: -; v_gene: TRBV9; j_gene: TRBJ2-6; abundance: many; CDR3nt: TGTGCCAGCAGCGTACTAGGGGCTGGGGCCAACGTCCTGACTTTC; CDR3aa: CASSVLGAGANVLTF
len: 15; d_gene: TRBD1; v_gene: TRBV12-3/TRBV12-4; j_gene: TRBJ1-2; abundance: -; CDR3nt: TGTGCCAGCAGTTTAAGTAATACAGGGGGCGCGGGCTACACCTTC; CDR3aa: CASSLSNTGGAGYTF
len: 14; d_gene: TRBD1; v_gene: TRBV12-3/TRBV12-4; j_gene: TRBJ1-4; abundance: few; CDR3nt: TGTGCCAGCAGTCCCGGGACAGGGAATGAAAAACTGTTTTTT; CDR3aa: CASSPGTGNEKLFF
len: 15; d_gene: TRBD1; v_gene: TRBV29-1; j_gene: TRBJ2-1; abundance: -; CDR3nt: TGCAGCGTGCGAAAAGATAGGACAGGGGGCAATGAGCAGTTCTTC; CDR3aa: CSVRKDRTGGNEQFF
len: 12; d_gene: -; v_gene: TRBV12-3/TRBV12-4; j_gene: TRBJ2-1; abundance: few; CDR3nt: TGTGCCAGCACCCCCCGGGTGTATGAGCAGTTCTTC; CDR3aa: CASTPRVYEQFF
len: 14; d_gene: -; v_gene: TRBV18; j_gene: TRBJ2-1; abundance: few; CDR3nt: TGTGCCAGCTCACCCCCGGGACGGTGGAATGAGCAGTTCTTC; CDR3aa: CASSPPGRWNEQFF
len: 16; d_gene: TRBD1; v_gene: TRBV27; j_gene: TRBJ2-7; abundance: -; CDR3nt: TGTGCCAGCAGTTTAAGTCGGACAGGGGTAGACTACGAGCAGTACTTC; CDR3aa: CASSLSRTGVDYEQYF
len: 13; d_gene: -; v_gene: TRBV18; j_gene: TRBJ2-5; abundance: -; CDR3nt: TGTGCCAGCTCACCACCCGACCAAGAGACCCAGTACTTC; CDR3aa: CASSPPDQETQYF
len: 15; d_gene: -; v_gene: TRBV6-2/TRBV6-3; j_gene: TRBJ2-1; abundance: -; CDR3nt: TGTGCCAGCAGCCTTTCAGACTACGCCTACAATGAGCAGTTCTTC; CDR3aa: CASSLSDYAYNEQFF